This T cell receptor beta chain was found in a study of blood T cell repertoires in COVID-19. Across the study: From T cells, B-cell-depleted T cells, or PBMCs came the material, which was cDNA or gDNA.

The CDR3 spans 14 residues. J lost 9 bases, V lost 5 bases, and 8 bases had no gene match. CDR1 MDHEN and CDR2 SYDVKM come from the germline V gene. The protocol was immunoSEQ multiplex PCR, while the TCRdb copy is restricted to in-frame clones and leaves out a portion. The sample holds 90,000 to 120,000 clones, 84% seen once. The receptor was isolated from a human donor in a cohort sampled during active COVID-19. Sequencing was performed on peripheral blood. The chain carries TRBV28 and TRBJ2-1, with TRBD1 identical over 9 bases. The CDR3 bases are TGTGCCAGCAGTAACAACAGGGGGCTAGGTGAGCAGTTCTTC. It yields the protein CASSNNRGLGEQFF.